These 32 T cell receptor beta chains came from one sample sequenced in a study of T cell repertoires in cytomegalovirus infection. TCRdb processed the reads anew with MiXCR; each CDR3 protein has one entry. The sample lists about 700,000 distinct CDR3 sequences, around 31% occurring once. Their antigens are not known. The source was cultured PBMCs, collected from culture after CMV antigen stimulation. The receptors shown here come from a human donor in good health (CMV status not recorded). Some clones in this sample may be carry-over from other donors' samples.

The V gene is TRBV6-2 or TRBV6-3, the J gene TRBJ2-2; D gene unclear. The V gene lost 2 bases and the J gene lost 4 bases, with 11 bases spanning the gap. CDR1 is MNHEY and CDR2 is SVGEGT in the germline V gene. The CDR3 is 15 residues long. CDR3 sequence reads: CASSYDVSSTGELFF. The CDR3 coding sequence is TGTGCCAGCAGTTACGATGTCTCCAGCACCGGGGAGCTGTTTTTT.

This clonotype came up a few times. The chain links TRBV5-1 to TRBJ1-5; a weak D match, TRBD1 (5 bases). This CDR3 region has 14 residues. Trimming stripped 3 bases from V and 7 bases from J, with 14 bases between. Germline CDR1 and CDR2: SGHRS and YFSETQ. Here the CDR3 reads CASSWTQGGQPQHF. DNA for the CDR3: TGCGCCAGCAGCTGGACCCAGGGAGGACAGCCCCAGCATTTT.

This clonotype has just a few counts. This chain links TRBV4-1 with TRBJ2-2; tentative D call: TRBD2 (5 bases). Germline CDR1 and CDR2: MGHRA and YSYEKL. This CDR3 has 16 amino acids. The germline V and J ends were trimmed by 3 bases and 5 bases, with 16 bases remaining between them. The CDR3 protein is CASSQTTSGGTGELFF. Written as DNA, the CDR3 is TGCGCCAGCAGCCAGACCACGAGCGGAGGAACCGGGGAGCTGTTTTTT.

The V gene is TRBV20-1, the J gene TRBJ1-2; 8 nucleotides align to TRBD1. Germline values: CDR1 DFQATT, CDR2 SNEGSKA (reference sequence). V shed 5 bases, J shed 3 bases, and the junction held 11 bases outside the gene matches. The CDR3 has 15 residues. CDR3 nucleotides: TGCAGTGCTGGTCCGATACAGGGGGAAGACTATGGCTACACCTTC. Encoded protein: CSAGPIQGEDYGYTF.

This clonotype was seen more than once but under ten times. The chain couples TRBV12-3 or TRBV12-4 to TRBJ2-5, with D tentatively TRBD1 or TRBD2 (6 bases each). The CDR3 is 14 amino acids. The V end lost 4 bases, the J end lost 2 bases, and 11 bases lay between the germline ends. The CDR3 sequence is CASSSGAVQETQYF. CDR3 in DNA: TGTGCCAGCAGTTCGGGGGCCGTACAAGAGACCCAGTACTTC.

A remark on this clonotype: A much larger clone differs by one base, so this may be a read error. The CDR3 bases are TGTGCCAGCCGCTTAGTTAGGTATGAGCAGTTCTTC. It specifies CASRLVRYEQFF. The V gene is TRBV7-2, the J gene TRBJ2-1; D remains unclear. The CDR3 is 12 residues long. CDR1 and CDR2 from the germline V gene are SGHTA and FQGNSA.

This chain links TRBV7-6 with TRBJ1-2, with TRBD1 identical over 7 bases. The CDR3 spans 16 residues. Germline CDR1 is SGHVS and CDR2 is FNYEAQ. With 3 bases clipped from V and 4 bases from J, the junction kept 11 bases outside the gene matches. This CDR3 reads CASSFNGQDNRYGYTF. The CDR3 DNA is TGTGCCAGCAGCTTTAACGGACAGGACAACCGCTATGGCTACACCTTC.

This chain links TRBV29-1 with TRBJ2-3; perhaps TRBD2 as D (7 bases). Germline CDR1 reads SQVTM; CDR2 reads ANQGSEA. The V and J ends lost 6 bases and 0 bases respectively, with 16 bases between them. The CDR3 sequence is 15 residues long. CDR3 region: CSVPPGGTSTDTQYF. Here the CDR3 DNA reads TGCAGCGTACCTCCGGGGGGCACTAGCACAGATACGCAGTATTTT.

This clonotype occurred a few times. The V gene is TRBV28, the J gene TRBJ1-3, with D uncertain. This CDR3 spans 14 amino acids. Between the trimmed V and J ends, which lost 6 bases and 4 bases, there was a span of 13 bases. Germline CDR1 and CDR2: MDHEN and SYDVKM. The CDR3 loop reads CASSPTAVGNTIYF. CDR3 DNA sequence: TGTGCCAGCAGCCCTACAGCCGTCGGAAACACCATATATTTT.

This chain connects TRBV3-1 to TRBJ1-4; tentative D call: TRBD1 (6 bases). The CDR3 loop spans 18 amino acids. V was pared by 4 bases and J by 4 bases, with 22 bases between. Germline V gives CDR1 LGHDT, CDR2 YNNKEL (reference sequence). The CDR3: CASSRQEASRFINEKLFF. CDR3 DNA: TGTGCCAGCAGCCGACAGGAGGCTTCTCGGTTTATTAATGAAAAACTGTTTTTT.

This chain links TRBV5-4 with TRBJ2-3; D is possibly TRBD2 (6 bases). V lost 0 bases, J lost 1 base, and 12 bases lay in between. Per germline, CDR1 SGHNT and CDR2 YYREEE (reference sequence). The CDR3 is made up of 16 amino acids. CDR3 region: CASSLDPPGGTDTQYF. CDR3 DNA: TGTGCCAGCAGCTTGGACCCCCCGGGGGGCACAGATACGCAGTATTTT.

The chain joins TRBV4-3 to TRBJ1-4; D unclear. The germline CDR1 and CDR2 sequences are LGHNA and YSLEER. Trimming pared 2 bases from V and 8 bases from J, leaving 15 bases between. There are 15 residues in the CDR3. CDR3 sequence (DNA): TGCGCCAGCAGCCAATCCGCGGACGGGTACGAAAAACTGTTTTTT. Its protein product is CASSQSADGYEKLFF.

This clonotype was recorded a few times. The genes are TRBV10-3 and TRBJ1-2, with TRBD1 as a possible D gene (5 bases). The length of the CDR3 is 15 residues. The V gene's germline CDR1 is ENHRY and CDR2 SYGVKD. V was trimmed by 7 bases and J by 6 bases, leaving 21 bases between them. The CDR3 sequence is CAITPRDVQSHGYTF. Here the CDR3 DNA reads TGTGCCATCACACCCCGGGACGTTCAATCCCATGGCTACACCTTC.

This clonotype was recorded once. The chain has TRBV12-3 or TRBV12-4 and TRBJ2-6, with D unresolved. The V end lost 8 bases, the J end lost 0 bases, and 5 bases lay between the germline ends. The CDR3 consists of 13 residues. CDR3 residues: CASAYSGANVLTF. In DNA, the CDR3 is TGTGCCAGCGCCTACTCTGGGGCCAACGTCCTGACTTTC.

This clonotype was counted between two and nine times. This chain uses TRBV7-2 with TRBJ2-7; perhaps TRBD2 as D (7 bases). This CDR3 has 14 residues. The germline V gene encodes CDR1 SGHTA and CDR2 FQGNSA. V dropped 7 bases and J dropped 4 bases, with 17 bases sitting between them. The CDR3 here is CASNRGAGPYEQYF. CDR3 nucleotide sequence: TGTGCCAGCAACCGGGGGGCGGGACCTTACGAGCAGTACTTC.

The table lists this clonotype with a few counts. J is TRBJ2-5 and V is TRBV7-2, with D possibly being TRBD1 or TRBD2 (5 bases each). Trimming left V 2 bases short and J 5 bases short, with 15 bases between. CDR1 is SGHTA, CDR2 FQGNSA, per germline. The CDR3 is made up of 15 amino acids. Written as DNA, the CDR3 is TGTGCCAGCAGCTTATCTAGCATGGCAGGGGAGACCCAGTACTTC. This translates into CASSLSSMAGETQYF.

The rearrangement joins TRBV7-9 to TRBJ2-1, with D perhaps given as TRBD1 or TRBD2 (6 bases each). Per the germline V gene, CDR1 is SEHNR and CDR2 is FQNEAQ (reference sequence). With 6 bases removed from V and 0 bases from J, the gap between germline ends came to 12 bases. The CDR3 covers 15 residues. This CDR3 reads CASRGGRSSYNEQFF. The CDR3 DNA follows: TGTGCCAGCAGAGGGGGGAGGAGCTCCTACAATGAGCAGTTCTTC. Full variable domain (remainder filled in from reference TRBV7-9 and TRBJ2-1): DTGVSQNPRHKITKRGQNVTFRCDPISEHNRLYWYRQTLGQGPEFLTYFQNEAQLEKSRLLSDRFSAERPKGSFSTLEIQRTEQGDSAMYLCASRGGRSSYNEQFFGPGTRLTVL.

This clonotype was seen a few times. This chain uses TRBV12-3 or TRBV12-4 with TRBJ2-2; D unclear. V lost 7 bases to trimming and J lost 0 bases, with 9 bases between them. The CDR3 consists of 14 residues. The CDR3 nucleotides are TGTGCCAGCAAGAGCGAGTCGAACACCGGGGAGCTGTTTTTT. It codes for CASKSESNTGELFF.

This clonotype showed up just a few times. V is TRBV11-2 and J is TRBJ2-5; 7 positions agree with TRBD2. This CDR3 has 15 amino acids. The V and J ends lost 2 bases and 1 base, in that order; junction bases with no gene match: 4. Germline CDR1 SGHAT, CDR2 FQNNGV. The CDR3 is CASSLSLATQETQYF. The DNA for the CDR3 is TGTGCCAGCAGCTTATCACTAGCGACCCAAGAGACCCAGTACTTC. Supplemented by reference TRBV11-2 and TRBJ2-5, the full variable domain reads EAGVAQSPRYKIIEKRQSVAFWCNPISGHATLYWYQQILGQGPKLLIQFQNNGVVDDSQLPKDRFSAERLKGVDSTLKIQPAKLEDSAVYLCASSLSLATQETQYFGPGTRLLVL.

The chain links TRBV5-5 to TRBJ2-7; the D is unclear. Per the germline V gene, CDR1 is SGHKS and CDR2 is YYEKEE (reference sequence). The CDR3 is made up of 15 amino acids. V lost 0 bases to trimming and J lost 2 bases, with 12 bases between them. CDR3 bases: TGTGCCAGCAGCTTGGCCTGGACCACCCCCTACGAGCAGTACTTC. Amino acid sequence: CASSLAWTTPYEQYF.

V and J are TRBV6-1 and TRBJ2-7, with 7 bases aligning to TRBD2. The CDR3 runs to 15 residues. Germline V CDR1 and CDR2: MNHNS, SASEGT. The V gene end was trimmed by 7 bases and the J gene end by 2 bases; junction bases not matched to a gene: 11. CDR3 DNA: TGTGCCAGCAAAACTGGGAGGGATGAGGCCTACGAGCAGTACTTC. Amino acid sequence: CASKTGRDEAYEQYF.

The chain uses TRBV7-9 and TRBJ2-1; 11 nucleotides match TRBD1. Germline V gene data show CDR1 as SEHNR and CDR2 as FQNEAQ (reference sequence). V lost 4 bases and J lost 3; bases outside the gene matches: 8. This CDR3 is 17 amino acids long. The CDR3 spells CASSWGWDRGGYNEQFF. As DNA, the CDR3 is TGTGCCAGCAGCTGGGGGTGGGACAGGGGGGGCTACAATGAGCAGTTCTTC.

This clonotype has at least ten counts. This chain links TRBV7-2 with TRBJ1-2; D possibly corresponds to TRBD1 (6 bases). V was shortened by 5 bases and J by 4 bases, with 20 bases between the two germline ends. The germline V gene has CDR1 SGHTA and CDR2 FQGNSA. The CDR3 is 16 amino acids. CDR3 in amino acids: CASSRGVRALGYGYTF. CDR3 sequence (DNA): TGTGCCAGCAGCAGGGGGGTTAGGGCCCTAGGCTATGGCTACACCTTC.

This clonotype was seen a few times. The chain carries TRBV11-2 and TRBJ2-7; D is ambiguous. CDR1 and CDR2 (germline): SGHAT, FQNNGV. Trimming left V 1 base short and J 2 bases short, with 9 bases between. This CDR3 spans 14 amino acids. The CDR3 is CASSLGARAYEQYF. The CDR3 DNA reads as TGTGCCAGCAGCTTAGGGGCGAGAGCCTACGAGCAGTACTTC.

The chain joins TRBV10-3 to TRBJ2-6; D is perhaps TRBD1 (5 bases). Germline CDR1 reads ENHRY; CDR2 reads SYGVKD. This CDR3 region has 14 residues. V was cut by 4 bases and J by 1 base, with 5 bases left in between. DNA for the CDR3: TGTGCCATCAGTGCAGGGTCTGGGGCCAACGTCCTGACTTTC. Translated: CAISAGSGANVLTF.

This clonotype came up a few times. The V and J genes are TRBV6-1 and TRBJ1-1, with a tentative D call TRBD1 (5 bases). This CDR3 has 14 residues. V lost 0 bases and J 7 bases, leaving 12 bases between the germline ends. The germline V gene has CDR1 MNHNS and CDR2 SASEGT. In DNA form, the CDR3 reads TGTGCCAGCAGTGAAGCGCGAGGGGCGGGTGAAGCTTTCTTT. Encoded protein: CASSEARGAGEAFF.

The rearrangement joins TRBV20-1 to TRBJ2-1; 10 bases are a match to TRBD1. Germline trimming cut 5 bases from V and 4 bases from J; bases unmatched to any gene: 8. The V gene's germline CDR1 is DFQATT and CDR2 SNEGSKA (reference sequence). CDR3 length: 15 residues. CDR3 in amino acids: CSAPGQGGSYNEQFF. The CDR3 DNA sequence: TGCAGTGCTCCCGGACAGGGGGGTTCGTACAATGAGCAGTTCTTC.

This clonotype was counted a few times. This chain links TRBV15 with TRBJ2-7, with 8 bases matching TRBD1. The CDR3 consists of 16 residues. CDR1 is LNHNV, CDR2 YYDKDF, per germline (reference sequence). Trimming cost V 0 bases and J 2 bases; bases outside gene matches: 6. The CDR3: CATSRDPGGLTYEQYF. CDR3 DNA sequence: TGTGCCACCAGCAGAGATCCAGGGGGCTTGACCTACGAGCAGTACTTC.

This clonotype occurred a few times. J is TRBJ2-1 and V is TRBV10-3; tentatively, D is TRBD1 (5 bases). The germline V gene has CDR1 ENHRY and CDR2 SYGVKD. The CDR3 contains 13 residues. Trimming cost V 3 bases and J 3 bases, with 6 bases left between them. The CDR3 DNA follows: TGTGCCATCAGTGAAGGGGACTACAATGAGCAGTTCTTC. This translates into CAISEGDYNEQFF.

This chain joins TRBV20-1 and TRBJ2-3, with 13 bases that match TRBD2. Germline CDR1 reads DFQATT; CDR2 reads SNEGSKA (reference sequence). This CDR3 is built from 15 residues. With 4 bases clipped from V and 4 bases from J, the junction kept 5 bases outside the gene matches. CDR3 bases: TGCAGTGCTACAACGGGACTAGCGGGATCAGATACGCAGTATTTT. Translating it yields CSATTGLAGSDTQYF.

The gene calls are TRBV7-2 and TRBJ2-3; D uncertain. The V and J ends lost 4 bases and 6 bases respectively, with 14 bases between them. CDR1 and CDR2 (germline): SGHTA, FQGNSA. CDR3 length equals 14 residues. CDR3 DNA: TGTGCCAGCAGCTCTAGGCAGGCGTCGGATACGCAGTATTTT. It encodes CASSSRQASDTQYF.

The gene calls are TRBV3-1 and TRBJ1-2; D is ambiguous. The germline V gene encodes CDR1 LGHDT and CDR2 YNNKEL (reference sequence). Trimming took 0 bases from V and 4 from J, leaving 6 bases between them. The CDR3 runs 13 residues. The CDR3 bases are TGTGCCAGCAGCCAAGATCTCTCCTATGGCTACACCTTC. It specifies CASSQDLSYGYTF.